Given below is one T cell receptor beta chain in context. Participants reported their clinical history, and cohort assignment relied on those reports. Germline CDR1 reads SGHTA; CDR2 reads FQGNSA. With 4 bases removed from V and 6 bases from J, the gap between germline ends came to 16 bases. CDR3 length: 14 residues. Under the authors' procedure: The assay estimated nucleated cells by amplifying reference gene primers. Clones were sequenced by immunoSEQ multiplex PCR, and TCRdb holds only the in-frame ones, with some missing. For V, J and clone size, that table is used; D and trimming come from the DNA. The sample records about 300,000 clones, 87% being singletons. This sample was included in a study of blood T cell repertoires in COVID-19. Study information: T cells, B-cell-depleted T cells, or PBMCs supplied cDNA or gDNA.

The chain is built from TRBV7-2 and TRBJ2-7, with a weak D call TRBD1 (6 bases). This clonotype was obtained from a woman in her 30s who had recovered from COVID-19. The sequencing input was PBMCs or T cells enriched from blood (not recorded which). The DNA for the CDR3 is TGTGCCAGCAGCTCGAACTACAGGGCCAGCGAGCAGTACTTC. Translation gives CASSSNYRASEQYF.